This paragraph covers one T cell receptor beta chain sequence. Its matching antigen is unknown. The data stem from a study of T cell responses to AZD1222 COVID-19 vaccine. Study-level points and caveats: Two doses of AZD1222 preceded a rise in Spike-specific TCR breadth and depth. Clonal diversity may have been underestimated, and the donors were mostly white British, with more females than males. Along spike, vaccine-associated CD4 TCRs were found throughout, with dominance at 160-218 and 743-854.

Germline CDR1 LGHDT, CDR2 YNNKEL (reference sequence). CDR3 size: 16 residues. V dropped 0 bases and J dropped 5 bases, with 16 bases sitting between them. Repertoires were generated with immunoSEQ multiplex PCR, while TCRdb's copy carries only in-frame clones and drops some. The table lists about 99,000 clones, roughly 92% of them singletons. Material: peripheral blood, obtained 28 days after the second AZD1222 dose. The clonotype was recovered from an adult who received the AZD1222 COVID-19 vaccine. V gene TRBV3-1 (or the pseudogene TRBV3-2) combines with J gene TRBJ2-5; possibly TRBD2 for D (5 bases). The CDR3 loop reads CASSQEVGLPGETQYF. For the CDR3, the DNA is TGTGCCAGCAGCCAAGAGGTCGGCCTTCCGGGGGAGACCCAGTACTTC.